These 2 T cell receptor beta chains came from one sample sequenced in a study of Ad26.COV2.S vaccination and SARS-CoV-2 variants. Profiled with immunoSEQ multiplex PCR; TCRdb holds only in-frame clones, not every one. Of about 350,000 clones in the sample, approximately 90% were seen once. Treatment of the sample: around 19 received Ad26.COV2.S at low or high dose, single or two shots; several received placebo; per-sample allocation not given. Each sample was drawn 63 days after the first injection (of vaccine or placebo). This material consisted of peripheral blood, taken in a trial of Ad26.COV2.S vaccine versus placebo. The receptors come from a person between 18 and 65 years old who received the Ad26.COV2.S COVID-19 vaccine or a placebo.

The chain is built from TRBV4-3 and TRBJ2-5; D is ambiguous. Trimming cost V 1 base and J 2 bases, with 14 bases left between them. Germline values: CDR1 LGHNA, CDR2 YSLEER. This CDR3 is built from 16 residues. The CDR3 DNA sequence: TGCGCCAGCAGCCAAGTGTATGGCTTGTTACAAGAGACCCAGTACTTC. It translates to CASSQVYGLLQETQYF.

J is TRBJ1-6 and V is TRBV11-2, with D possibly being TRBD1 (5 bases). Trimming left V 1 base short and J 7 bases short, with 11 bases between. Germline V gene lookup returns CDR1 SGHAT and CDR2 FQNNGV. This CDR3 is 15 amino acids long. The CDR3 here is CASSLVASGNSPLHF. The DNA of the CDR3 is TGTGCCAGCAGCTTAGTAGCCTCAGGGAATTCACCCCTCCACTTT.